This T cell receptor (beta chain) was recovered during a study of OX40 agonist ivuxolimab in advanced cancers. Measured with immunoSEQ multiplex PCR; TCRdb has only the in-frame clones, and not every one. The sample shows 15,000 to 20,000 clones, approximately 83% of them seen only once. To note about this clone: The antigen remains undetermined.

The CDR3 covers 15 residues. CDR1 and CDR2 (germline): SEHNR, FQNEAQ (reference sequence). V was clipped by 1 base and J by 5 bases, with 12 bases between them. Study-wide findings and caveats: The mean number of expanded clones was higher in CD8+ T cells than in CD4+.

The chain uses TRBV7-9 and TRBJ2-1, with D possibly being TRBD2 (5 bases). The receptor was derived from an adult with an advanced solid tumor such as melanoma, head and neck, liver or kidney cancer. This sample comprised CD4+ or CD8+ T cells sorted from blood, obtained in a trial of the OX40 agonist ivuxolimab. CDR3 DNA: TGTGCCAGCAGCTTAGTCGGAGGTTGGAACAATGAGCAGTTCTTC. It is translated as CASSLVGGWNNEQFF.